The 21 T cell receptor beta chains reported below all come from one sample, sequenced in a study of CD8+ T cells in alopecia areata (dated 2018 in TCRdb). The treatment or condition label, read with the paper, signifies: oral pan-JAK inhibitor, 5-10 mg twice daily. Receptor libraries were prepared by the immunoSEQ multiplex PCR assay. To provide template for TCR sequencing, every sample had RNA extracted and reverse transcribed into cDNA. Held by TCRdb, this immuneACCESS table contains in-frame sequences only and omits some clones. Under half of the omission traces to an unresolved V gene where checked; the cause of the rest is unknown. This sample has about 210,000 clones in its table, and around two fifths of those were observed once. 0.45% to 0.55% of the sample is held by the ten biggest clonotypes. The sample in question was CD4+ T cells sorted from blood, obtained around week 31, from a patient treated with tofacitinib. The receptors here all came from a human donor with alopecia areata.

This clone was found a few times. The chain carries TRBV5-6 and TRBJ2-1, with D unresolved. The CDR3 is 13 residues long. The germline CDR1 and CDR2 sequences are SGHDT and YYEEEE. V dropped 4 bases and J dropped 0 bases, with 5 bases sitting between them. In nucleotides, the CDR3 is TGTGCCAGCAGCGAAGACTCCTACAATGAGCAGTTCTTC. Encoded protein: CASSEDSYNEQFF.

Here the CDR3 DNA reads TGTGCCAGCAGCTTAAAGGGGACAGGATATTCACCCCTCCACTTT. This sequence encodes CASSLKGTGYSPLHF. The V call is TRBV7-3, the J call TRBJ1-6; 8 nucleotides line up with TRBD1. Losses at the gene ends were 1 base for V and 8 bases for J; bases not matched to a gene: 4. The CDR3 runs to 15 residues. Per the germline V gene, CDR1 is SGHTA and CDR2 is FQGTGA.

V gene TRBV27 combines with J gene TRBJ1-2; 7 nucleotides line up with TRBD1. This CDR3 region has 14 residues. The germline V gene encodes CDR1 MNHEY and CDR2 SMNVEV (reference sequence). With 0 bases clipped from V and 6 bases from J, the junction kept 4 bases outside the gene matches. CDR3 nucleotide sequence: TGTGCCAGCAGTTTATCCTACAGGGGTAATGGCTACACCTTC. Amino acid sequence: CASSLSYRGNGYTF.

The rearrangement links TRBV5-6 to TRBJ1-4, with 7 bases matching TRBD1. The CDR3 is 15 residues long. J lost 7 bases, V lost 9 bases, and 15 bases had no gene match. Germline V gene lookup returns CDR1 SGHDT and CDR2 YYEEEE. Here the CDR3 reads CATAPFTGVGEKLFF. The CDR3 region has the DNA TGTGCCACCGCACCCTTTACAGGGGTGGGTGAAAAACTGTTTTTT.

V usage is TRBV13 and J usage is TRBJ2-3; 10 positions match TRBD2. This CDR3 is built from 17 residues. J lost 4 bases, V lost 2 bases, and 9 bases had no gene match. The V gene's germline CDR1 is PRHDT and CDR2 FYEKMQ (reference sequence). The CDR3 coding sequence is TGTGCCAGCAGCTTAAACCGAGGAAGCGGGGGGGCAGATACGCAGTATTTT. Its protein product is CASSLNRGSGGADTQYF.

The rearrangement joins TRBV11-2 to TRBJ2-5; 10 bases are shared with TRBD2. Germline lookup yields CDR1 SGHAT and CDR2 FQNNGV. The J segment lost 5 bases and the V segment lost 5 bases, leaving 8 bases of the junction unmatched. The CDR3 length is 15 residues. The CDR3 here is CASSRGASGSETQYF. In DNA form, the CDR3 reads TGTGCCAGCAGCCGTGGGGCTAGCGGGAGTGAGACCCAGTACTTC. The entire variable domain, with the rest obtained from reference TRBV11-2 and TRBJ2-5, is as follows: EAGVAQSPRYKIIEKRQSVAFWCNPISGHATLYWYQQILGQGPKLLIQFQNNGVVDDSQLPKDRFSAERLKGVDSTLKIQPAKLEDSAVYLCASSRGASGSETQYFGPGTRLLVL.

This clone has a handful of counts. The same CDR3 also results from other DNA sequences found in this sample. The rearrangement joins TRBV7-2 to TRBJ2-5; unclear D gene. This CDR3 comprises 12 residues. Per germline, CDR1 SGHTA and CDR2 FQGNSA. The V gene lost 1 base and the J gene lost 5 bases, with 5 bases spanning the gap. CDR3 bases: TGTGCCAGCAGCTTAGTGGGGGAGACCCAGTACTTC. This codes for CASSLVGETQYF.

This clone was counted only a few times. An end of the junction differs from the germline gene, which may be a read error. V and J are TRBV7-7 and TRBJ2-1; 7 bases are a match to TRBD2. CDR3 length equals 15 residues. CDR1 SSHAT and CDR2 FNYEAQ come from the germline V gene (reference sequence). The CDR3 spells CASSQSGATYNEQFF. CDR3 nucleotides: TGTGCTAGCAGCCAGAGCGGGGCCACCTACAATGAGCAGTTCTTC.

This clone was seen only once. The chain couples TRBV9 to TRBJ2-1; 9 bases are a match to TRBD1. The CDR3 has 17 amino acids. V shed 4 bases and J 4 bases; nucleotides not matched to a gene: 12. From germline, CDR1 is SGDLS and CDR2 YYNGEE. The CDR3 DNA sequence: TGTGCCAGCAGCCCAAAGGCGGAGGACAGGGGTTACAATGAGCAGTTCTTC. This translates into CASSPKAEDRGYNEQFF. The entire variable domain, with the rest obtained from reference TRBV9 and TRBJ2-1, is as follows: DSGVTQTPKHLITATGQRVTLRCSPRSGDLSVYWYQQSLDQGLQFLIQYYNGEERAKGNILERFSAQQFPDLHSELNLSSLELGDSALYFCASSPKAEDRGYNEQFFGPGTRLTVL.

The CDR3 reads CATSRDARTGGAGISYEQYF. The CDR3 DNA reads as TGTGCCACCAGCAGAGATGCCCGGACAGGGGGCGCGGGGATATCCTACGAGCAGTACTTC. The gene calls are TRBV15 and TRBJ2-7; 11 nucleotides agree with TRBD1. The CDR3 covers 20 residues. CDR1 is LNHNV and CDR2 is YYDKDF in the germline V gene (reference sequence). V lost 0 bases, J lost 1 base, and 14 bases stayed unmatched.

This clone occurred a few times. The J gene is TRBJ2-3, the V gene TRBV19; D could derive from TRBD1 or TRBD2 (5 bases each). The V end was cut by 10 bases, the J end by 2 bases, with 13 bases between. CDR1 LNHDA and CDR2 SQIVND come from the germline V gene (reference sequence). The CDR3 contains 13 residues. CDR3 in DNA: TGTGCCACCCGGGACGGCAACACAGATACGCAGTATTTT. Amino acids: CATRDGNTDTQYF.

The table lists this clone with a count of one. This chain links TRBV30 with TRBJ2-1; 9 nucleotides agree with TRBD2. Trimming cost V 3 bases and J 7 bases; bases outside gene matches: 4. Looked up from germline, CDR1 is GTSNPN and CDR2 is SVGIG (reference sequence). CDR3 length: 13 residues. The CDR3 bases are TGTGCCTGGAGGAAACTAGCGGGTAATGAGCAGTTCTTC. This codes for CAWRKLAGNEQFF. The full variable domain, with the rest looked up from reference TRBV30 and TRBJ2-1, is SQTIHQWPATLVQPVGSPLSLECTVEGTSNPNLYWYRQAAGRGLQLLFYSVGIGQISSEVPQNLSASRPQDRQFILSSKKLLLSDSGFYLCAWRKLAGNEQFFGPGTRLTVL.

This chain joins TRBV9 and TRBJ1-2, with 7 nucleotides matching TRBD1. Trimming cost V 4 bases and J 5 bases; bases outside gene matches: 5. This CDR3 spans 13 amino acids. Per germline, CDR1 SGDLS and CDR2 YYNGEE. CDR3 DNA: TGTGCCAGCAGCCCGGGACAGATTTATGGCTACACCTTC. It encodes CASSPGQIYGYTF.

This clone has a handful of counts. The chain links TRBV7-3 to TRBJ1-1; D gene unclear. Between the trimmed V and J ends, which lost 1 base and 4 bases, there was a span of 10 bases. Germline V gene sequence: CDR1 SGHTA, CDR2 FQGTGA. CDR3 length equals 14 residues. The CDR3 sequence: CASSLIGRSTEAFF. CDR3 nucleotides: TGTGCCAGCAGCTTAATCGGCAGGTCCACTGAAGCTTTCTTT.

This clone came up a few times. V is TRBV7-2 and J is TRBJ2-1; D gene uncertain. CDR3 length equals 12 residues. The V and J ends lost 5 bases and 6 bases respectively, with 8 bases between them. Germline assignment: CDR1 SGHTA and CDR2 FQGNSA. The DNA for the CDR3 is TGTGCCAGCAGCACGCCGGCCAATGAGCAGTTCTTC. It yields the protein CASSTPANEQFF.

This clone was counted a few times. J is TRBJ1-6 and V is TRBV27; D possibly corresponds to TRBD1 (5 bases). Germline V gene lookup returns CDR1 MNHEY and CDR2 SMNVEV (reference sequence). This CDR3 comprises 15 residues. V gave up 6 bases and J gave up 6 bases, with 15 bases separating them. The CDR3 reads CASSRRGSPNSPLHF. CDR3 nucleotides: TGTGCCAGCAGCCGAAGGGGCTCTCCTAATTCACCCCTCCACTTT.

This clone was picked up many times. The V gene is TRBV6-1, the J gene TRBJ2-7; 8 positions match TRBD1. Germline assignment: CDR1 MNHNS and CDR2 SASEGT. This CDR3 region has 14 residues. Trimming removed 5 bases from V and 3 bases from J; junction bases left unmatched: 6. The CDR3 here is CASSKDREYYEQYF. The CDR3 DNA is TGTGCCAGCAGTAAGGACAGGGAATACTACGAGCAGTACTTC.

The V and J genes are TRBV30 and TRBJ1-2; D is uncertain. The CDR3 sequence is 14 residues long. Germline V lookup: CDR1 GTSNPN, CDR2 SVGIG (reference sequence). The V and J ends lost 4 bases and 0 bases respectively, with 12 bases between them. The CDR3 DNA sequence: TGTGCCTGGAAAAGGAGGGAGCCTAACTATGGCTACACCTTC. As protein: CAWKRREPNYGYTF.

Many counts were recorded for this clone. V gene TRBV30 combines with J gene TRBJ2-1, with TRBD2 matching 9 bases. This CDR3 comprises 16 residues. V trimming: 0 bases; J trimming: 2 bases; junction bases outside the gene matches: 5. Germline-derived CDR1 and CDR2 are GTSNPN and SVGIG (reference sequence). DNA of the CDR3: TGTGCCTGGAGTGTAGGGCTAGCGGGGACCTACAATGAGCAGTTCTTC. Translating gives CAWSVGLAGTYNEQFF.

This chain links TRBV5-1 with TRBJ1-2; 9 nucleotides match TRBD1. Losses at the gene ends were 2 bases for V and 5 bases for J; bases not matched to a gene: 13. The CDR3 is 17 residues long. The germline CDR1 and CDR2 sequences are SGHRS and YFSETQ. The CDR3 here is CASSLGQGTLRVYGYTF. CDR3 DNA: TGCGCCAGCAGCTTAGGACAGGGGACCCTTAGAGTGTATGGCTACACCTTC.

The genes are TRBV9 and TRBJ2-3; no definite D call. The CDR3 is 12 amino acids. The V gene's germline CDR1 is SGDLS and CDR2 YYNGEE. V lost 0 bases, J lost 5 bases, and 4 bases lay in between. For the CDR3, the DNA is TGTGCCAGCAGCGTAGTAGGAGATACGCAGTATTTT. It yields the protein CASSVVGDTQYF.